This T cell receptor beta chain was obtained from a study of blood T cell repertoires in COVID-19. Assay: immunoSEQ multiplex PCR; the TCRdb copy retains only in-frame clones and omits some. This table holds about 18,000 clones, around 89% found once. CDR3 size: 15 residues. Germline-derived CDR1 and CDR2 are SEHNR and FQNEAQ (reference sequence). Trimming took off 5 bases at V and 12 bases at J, with 25 bases between the two ends. This chain links TRBV7-9 with TRBJ1-1, with D maybe TRBD1 (6 bases). The source material was PBMCs or T cells enriched from blood (not recorded which). The TCR comes from a woman in her thirties who had recovered from COVID-19. CDR3: CASSPGGGPGEETFF. CDR3 nucleotide sequence: TGTGCCAGCAGCCCGGGGGGGGGCCCGGGGGAAGAAACTTTCTTT.